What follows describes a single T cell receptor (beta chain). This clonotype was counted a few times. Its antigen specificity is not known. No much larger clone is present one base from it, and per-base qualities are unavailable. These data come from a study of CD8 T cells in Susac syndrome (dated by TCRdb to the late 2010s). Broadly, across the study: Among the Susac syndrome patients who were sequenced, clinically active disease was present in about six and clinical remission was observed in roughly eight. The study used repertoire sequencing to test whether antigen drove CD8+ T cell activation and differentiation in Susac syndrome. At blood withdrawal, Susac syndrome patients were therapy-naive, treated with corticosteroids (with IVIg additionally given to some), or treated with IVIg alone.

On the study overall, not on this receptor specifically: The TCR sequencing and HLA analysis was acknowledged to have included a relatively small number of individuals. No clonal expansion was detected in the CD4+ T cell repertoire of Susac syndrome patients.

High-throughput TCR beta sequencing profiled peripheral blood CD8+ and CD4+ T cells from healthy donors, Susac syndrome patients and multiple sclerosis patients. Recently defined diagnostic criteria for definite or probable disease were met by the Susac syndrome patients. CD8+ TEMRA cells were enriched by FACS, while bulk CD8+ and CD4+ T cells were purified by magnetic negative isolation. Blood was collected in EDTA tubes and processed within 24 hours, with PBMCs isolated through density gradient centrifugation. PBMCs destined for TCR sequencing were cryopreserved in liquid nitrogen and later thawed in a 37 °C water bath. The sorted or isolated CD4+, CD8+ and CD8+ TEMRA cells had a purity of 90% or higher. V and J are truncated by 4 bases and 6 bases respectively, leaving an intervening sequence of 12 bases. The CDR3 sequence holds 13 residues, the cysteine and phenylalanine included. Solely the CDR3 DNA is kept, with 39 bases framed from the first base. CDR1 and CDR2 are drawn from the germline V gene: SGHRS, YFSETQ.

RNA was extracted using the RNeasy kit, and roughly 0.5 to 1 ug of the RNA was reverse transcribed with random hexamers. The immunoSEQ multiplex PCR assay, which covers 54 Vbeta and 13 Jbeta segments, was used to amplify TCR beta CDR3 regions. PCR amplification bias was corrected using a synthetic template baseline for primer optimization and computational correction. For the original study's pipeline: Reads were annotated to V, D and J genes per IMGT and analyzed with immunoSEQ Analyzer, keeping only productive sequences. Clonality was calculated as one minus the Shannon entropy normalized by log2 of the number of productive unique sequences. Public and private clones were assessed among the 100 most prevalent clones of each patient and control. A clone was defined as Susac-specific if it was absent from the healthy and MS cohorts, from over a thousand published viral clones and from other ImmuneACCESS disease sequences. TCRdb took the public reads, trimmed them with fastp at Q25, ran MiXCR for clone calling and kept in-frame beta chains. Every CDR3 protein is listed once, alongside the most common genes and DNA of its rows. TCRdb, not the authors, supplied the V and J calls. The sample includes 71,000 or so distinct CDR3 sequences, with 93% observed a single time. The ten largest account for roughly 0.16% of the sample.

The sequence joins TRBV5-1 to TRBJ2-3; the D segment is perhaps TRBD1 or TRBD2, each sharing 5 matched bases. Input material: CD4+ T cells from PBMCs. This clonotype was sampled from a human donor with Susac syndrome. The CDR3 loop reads CASSPGAVDTQYF. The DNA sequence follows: TGCGCCAGCAGCCCCGGGGCAGTTGATACGCAGTATTTT. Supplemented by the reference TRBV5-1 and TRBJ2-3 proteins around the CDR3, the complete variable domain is KAGVTQTPRYLIKTRGQQVTLSCSPISGHRSVSWYQQTPGQGLQFLFEYFSETQRNKGNFPGRFSGRQFSNSRSEMNVSTLELGDSALYLCASSPGAVDTQYFGPGTRLTVL.